This TCR beta chain was recovered during a study of OX40 agonist ivuxolimab in advanced cancers. Germline CDR1 reads SEHNR; CDR2 reads FQNEAQ (reference sequence). The ends were cut back, 3 bases at V and 2 bases at J, with 12 bases in the middle. The CDR3 is made up of 15 amino acids. Points on this clone: Its matching antigen is unknown.

Findings and limits, study-wide: It was also the case that some nonresponders had low normalized T-cell clonal expansion. Among patients with partial responses at 0.1-3.0 mg/kg, clonal expansion was among the lowest.

Patients were excluded for autoimmune disease history or systemic immunosuppression. The repertoire was sequenced with immunoSEQ multiplex PCR; TCRdb's copy has only in-frame clones and lacks some. The repertoire holds 35,000 to 45,000 clones, around 83% seen once, with around a fifth in the top ten. This TCR came from an adult with an advanced solid tumor such as melanoma, head and neck, liver or kidney cancer. The chain carries TRBV7-9 and TRBJ2-3; a possible D gene is TRBD2 (6 bases). The sequences come from CD4+ or CD8+ T cells sorted from blood, collected in a trial of the OX40 agonist ivuxolimab. CDR3 sequence reads: CASSLNRDFTDTQYF. As DNA, the CDR3 is TGTGCCAGCAGCTTGAACCGGGACTTCACAGATACGCAGTATTTT.